A selection of T cell receptor beta chains follows, all from one sample in a study of neurological immune-mediated disorders. Each CDR3 protein gets one entry after TCRdb re-called the 5' RACE reads with MiXCR. The sample records tens of thousands of distinct CDR3 sequences, 4% being singletons. Sequenced material: CD4+ T cells from blood. The receptor source for this set is a woman in her forties with multiple sclerosis. Each CDR3 is given with its conserved first and last residue. A D gene is named only where the DNA matches it firmly. Only part of the rows carry a size: once, few, many, or a class if the clone is expanded.

TRBJ2-7 | many | . | TRBV4-1 | CASSQVGNEQYF | TGCGCCAGCAGCCAAGTGGGGAACGAGCAGTACTTC
TRBJ1-3 | many | TRBD1 | TRBV7-9 | CASSRQGATIYF | TGTGCCAGCAGCCGACAGGGGGCAACCATATATTTT
TRBJ1-2 | many | . | TRBV20-1 | CSARDLTGKGGYTF | TGCAGTGCTAGAGATCTCACGGGGAAGGGCGGCTACACCTTC
TRBJ2-1 | many | TRBD2 | TRBV3-1 | CASPSCLGLVGYNEQFF | TGTGCCAGCCCTTCCTGCCTGGGACTAGTGGGGTACAATGAGCAGTTCTTC
TRBJ2-2 | many | . | TRBV5-1 | CASSLGQVNTGELFF | TGCGCCAGCAGCTTGGGACAGGTTAACACCGGGGAGCTGTTTTTT
TRBJ2-7 | many | TRBD2 | TRBV10-3 | CAISESTSGGGEQYF | TGTGCCATCAGTGAGTCAACGTCGGGCGGGGGCGAGCAGTACTTC
TRBJ2-1 | many | . | TRBV7-9 | CASSTQFNEQFF | TGTGCCAGCAGCACTCAATTCAATGAGCAGTTCTTC
TRBJ1-1 | many | . | TRBV7-2 | CASSEGQNTEAFF | TGTGCCAGCAGCGAAGGGCAGAACACTGAAGCTTTCTTT
TRBJ2-3 | many | TRBD1 | TRBV24-1 | CATSDRGQGIDTQYF | TGTGCCACCAGTGACCGGGGACAGGGAATAGATACGCAGTATTTT
TRBJ2-7 | many | TRBD1 | TRBV9 | CASSYRDRDYEQYF | TGTGCCAGCAGCTACCGGGACAGGGACTACGAGCAGTACTTC
TRBJ1-1 | many | . | TRBV3-1 | CASSQEGHTEAFF | TGTGCCAGCAGCCAAGAAGGGCACACTGAAGCTTTCTTT
TRBJ2-1 | many | TRBD1 | TRBV29-1 | CSVVRGQNNEQFF | TGCAGCGTTGTTAGGGGGCAAAACAATGAGCAGTTCTTC
TRBJ1-2 | many | . | TRBV5-1 | CASSLQGSHGYTF | TGCGCCAGCAGCTTGCAGGGATCCCATGGCTACACCTTC
TRBJ2-2 | many | TRBD1 | TRBV5-1 | CASSVLGGGTGELFF | TGCGCCAGCAGCGTCTTAGGGGGCGGCACCGGGGAGCTGTTTTTT
TRBJ2-2 | many | . | TRBV5-1 | CASSLAGAPNTGELFF | TGCGCCAGCAGCTTGGCGGGTGCTCCCAACACCGGGGAGCTGTTTTTT
TRBJ2-7 | many | . | TRBV3-1 | CASSQDSRGTYEQYF | TGTGCCAGCAGCCAAGACTCGCGGGGAACCTACGAGCAGTACTTC
TRBJ2-5 | . | . | TRBV5-1 | CASSPGNYEETQYF | TGCGCCAGCAGCCCCGGCAACTACGAAGAGACCCAGTACTTC